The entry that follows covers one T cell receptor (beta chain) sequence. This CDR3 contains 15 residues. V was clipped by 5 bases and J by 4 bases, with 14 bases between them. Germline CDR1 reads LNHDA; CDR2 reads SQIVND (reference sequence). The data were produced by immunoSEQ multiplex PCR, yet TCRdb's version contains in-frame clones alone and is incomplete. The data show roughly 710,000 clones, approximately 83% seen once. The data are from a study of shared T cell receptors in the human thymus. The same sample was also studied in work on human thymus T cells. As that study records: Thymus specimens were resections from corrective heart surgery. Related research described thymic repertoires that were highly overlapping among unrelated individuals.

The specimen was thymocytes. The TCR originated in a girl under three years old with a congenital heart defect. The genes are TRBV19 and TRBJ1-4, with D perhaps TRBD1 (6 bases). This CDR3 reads CASSHRTVDNEKLFF. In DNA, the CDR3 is TGTGCCAGTAGTCATAGGACAGTGGATAATGAAAAACTGTTTTTT.